The next 4 T cell receptor beta chains were all read from a single sample in a study of T cells in Graves' hyperthyroidism and ophthalmopathy. TCR beta CDR3 sequences were amplified from RNA transcripts. The TCR CDR3 first-round RT-PCR relied on the HTBI primer set. One entry per CDR3 protein, called by TCRdb with MiXCR from the multiplex PCR reads. This sample has about 640,000 distinct CDR3 sequences, with less than 25% found just once. The sequencing input was blood. Source of these receptors: a man between 25 and 39 years old with Graves' ophthalmopathy.

About this clonotype: At one end, the junction sequence differs from germline, possibly due to a read error. The CDR3 nucleotides read TGTGCCAGCAGCGGACAGGGGGCACGCCAAGAGACCCGGTACTTC. Encoded protein: CASSGQGARQETRYF. This rearrangement joins TRBV28 to TRBJ2-5, with TRBD1 matching 11 bases. CDR3 length equals 15 residues. Per the germline V gene, CDR1 is MDHEN and CDR2 is SYDVKM.

This rearrangement joins TRBV7-9 to TRBJ1-3, with a possible D match to TRBD1 (5 bases). Germline values: CDR1 SEHNR, CDR2 FQNEAQ (reference sequence). The CDR3 covers 15 residues. Trimming took off 5 bases at V and 0 bases at J, with 11 bases between the two ends. CDR3 bases: TGTGCCAGCAGCGTCCGGGACGGCTCTGGAAACACCATATATTTT. This gives the protein CASSVRDGSGNTIYF.

This clonotype was detected only once. The V gene is TRBV7-8, the J gene TRBJ2-5, with a possible D match to TRBD1 (5 bases). V lost 4 bases to trimming and J lost 7 bases, with 22 bases between them. This CDR3 comprises 16 residues. Germline CDR1 reads SGHVS; CDR2 reads FQNEAQ. The CDR3 region has the DNA TGTGCCAGCAGCTCCTCCAGGGTACCCACCACCGGGACCCAGTACTTC. Translating gives CASSSSRVPTTGTQYF.

In its sample, this clonotype was seen many times. V gene TRBV9 combines with J gene TRBJ2-5, with D maybe TRBD1 (6 bases). V was trimmed by 0 bases and J by 1 base, leaving 10 bases between them. The CDR3 extends over 15 amino acids. The germline gives CDR1 SGDLS, CDR2 YYNGEE. For the CDR3, the DNA is TGTGCCAGCAGCGTAGGAGGGGGATTCCAAGAGACCCAGTACTTC. Translating gives CASSVGGGFQETQYF. The full variable domain, in which reference TRBV9 and TRBJ2-5 provide the parts outside the CDR3, is DSGVTQTPKHLITATGQRVTLRCSPRSGDLSVYWYQQSLDQGLQFLIQYYNGEERAKGNILERFSAQQFPDLHSELNLSSLELGDSALYFCASSVGGGFQETQYFGPGTRLLVL.